This T cell receptor beta chain was recorded in a study of CD8 T cells in ankylosing spondylitis. This clonotype occurred many times. Antigen specificity is unknown. TCRdb ran MiXCR on the 5' RACE reads and lists one entry per CDR3 protein. The sample lists tens of thousands of distinct CDR3 sequences; approximately 9.6% were seen once. Overall study results and limits: It appeared that ankylosing spondylitis blood was characterized by a TCR beta motif of fewer than 10 highly homologous variants. From matched ankylosing spondylitis synovial fluid, disease-linked clones were reportedly recovered at significantly enriched levels. Disease-linked clones proved CD8+ and comparatively uncommon in peripheral blood.

Source material: blood, either unsorted or a sorted T cell fraction (not recorded which). The receptor was isolated from a male donor with ankylosing spondylitis.

The CDR3 sequence is CSALSGNTDTQYF. The CDR3 DNA follows: TGCAGCGCCCTTAGCGGGAATACAGATACGCAGTATTTT. V gene TRBV29-1 combines with J gene TRBJ2-3, with TRBD2 matching 8 bases. The CDR3 spans 13 residues. V dropped 7 bases and J dropped 3; count of bases not matched to a gene: 6. Germline V gives CDR1 SQVTM, CDR2 ANQGSEA.